This TCR beta chain appears in the sequencing data of a study of T cell responses to AZD1222 COVID-19 vaccine. Points from the study as a whole: Baseline seropositivity occurred in only 5 to 7 AZD1222 recipients. Spike as a whole was targeted by vaccine-associated CD4 TCRs, dominant at 160-218 and 743-854. It should be noted that donors were predominantly white British and more often female, and clonal diversity was possibly underestimated.

As for this clone: What it recognizes is unknown.

The CDR3 is 14 amino acids. Germline CDR1 and CDR2: SGHRS and YFSETQ. With 0 bases removed from V and 7 bases from J, the gap between germline ends came to 11 bases. Clones were read by immunoSEQ multiplex PCR, and TCRdb kept only the in-frame ones, dropping some. The table has around 160,000 clones, roughly 89% seen once; the top ten hold 4% to 6%. The sequencing here drew on peripheral blood, taken on day 0 of AZD1222 vaccination. The origin of this receptor is an adult in good health. V gene TRBV5-1 combines with J gene TRBJ2-1; D may correspond to TRBD1 or TRBD2 (5 bases each). The CDR3 sequence: CASSLVSGRNEQFF. CDR3 bases: TGCGCCAGCAGCTTGGTCTCGGGGCGTAATGAGCAGTTCTTC.